One and the same sample provided the 5 T cell receptor beta chains below, sequenced in a study of blood T cell repertoires in COVID-19. Produced via immunoSEQ multiplex PCR; TCRdb's table is partial and in-frame only. The table records 80,000 to 100,000 clones, roughly 87% of them present only once. Sequencing input: peripheral blood. The receptors shown here come from a man aged 65 to 79 with acute or convalescent COVID-19.

This clone was observed a few times. The V call is TRBV7-3, the J call TRBJ1-1; D ambiguous. This CDR3 comprises 13 residues. Trimming removed 3 bases from V and 1 base from J, with 6 bases in between. Germline loops: CDR1 SGHTA, CDR2 FQGTGA. DNA of the CDR3: TGTGCCAGCAGCTTGATCAGGAACACTGAAGCTTTCTTT. Protein product: CASSLIRNTEAFF.

The rearrangement uses TRBV18 and TRBJ2-7; 7 nucleotides agree with TRBD1. There are 15 residues in the CDR3. CDR1 is KGHSH and CDR2 is LQKENI in the germline V gene. The V and J ends lost 5 bases and 0 bases, in that order; junction bases with no gene match: 7. The CDR3 nucleotides are TGTGCCAGCTCATCATTAGGACAGGACTCCTACGAGCAGTACTTC. The encoded protein is CASSSLGQDSYEQYF.

This sequence joins TRBV5-1 and TRBJ2-1, with 7 bases aligning to TRBD2. Trimming at V came to 1 base and at J to 3 bases, leaving 4 bases not matched to a gene. This CDR3 has 15 residues. Germline V gene data show CDR1 as SGHRS and CDR2 as YFSETQ. CDR3 region: CASSLRDYNYNEQFF. CDR3 nucleotide sequence: TGCGCCAGCAGCTTGAGGGACTACAACTACAATGAGCAGTTCTTC.

The J gene is TRBJ1-5, the V gene TRBV7-9, with D possibly being TRBD1 (6 bases). The germline CDR1 and CDR2 sequences are SEHNR and FQNEAQ (reference sequence). The CDR3 is 15 amino acids. V dropped 3 bases and J dropped 6 bases, with 15 bases sitting between them. The CDR3 DNA reads as TGTGCCAGCAGCTTCTCAGGGGCGATGGGTCAGCCCCAGCATTTT. Protein sequence: CASSFSGAMGQPQHF.

This clone came up a few times. V usage is TRBV10-3 and J usage is TRBJ1-1; possible D gene TRBD1, 6 bases. The CDR3 sequence is 14 residues long. Trimming stripped 5 bases from V and 1 base from J, with 11 bases between. The germline V gene encodes CDR1 ENHRY and CDR2 SYGVKD. CDR3 sequence (DNA): TGTGCCATCAGTCCGGACAGCCCGAACACTGAAGCTTTCTTT. Its translation: CAISPDSPNTEAFF.